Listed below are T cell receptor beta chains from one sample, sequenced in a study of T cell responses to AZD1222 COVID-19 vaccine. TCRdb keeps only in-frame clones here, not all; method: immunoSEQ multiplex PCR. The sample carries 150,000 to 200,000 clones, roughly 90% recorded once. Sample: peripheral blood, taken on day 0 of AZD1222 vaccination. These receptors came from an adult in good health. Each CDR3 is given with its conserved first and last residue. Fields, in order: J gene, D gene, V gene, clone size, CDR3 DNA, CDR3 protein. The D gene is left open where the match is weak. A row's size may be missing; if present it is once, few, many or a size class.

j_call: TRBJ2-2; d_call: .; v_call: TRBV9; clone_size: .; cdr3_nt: TGTGCCAGCAGAGTTTCCGGGGAGACCGGGGAGCTGTTTTTT; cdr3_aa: CASRVSGETGELFF
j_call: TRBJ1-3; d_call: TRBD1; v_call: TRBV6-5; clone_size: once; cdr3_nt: TGTGCCAGCAGTTACCCGACAGGGGCTATCAACACCATATATTTT; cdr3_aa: CASSYPTGAINTIYF
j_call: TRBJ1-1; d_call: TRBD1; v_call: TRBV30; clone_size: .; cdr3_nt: TGTGCCTGGAGGGGACAGGGGACGTCCCCCCTTGAAGCTTTCTTT; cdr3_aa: CAWRGQGTSPLEAFF
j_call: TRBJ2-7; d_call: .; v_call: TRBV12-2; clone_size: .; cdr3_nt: TGTGCAAGTCGCTTAGAGGTCCTAGCCTACGAGCAGTACTTC; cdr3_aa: CASRLEVLAYEQYF
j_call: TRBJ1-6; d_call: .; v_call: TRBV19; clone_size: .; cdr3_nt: TGTGCCAGTGGGACGGATTCACCCCTCCACTTT; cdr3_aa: CASGTDSPLHF
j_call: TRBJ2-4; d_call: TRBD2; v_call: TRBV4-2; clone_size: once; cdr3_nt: TGTGCCAGCAGCAATTCGGGACTAGCGGGACAAAACATTCAGTACTTC; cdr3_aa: CASSNSGLAGQNIQYF
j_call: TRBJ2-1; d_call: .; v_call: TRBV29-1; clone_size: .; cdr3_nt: TGCAGCGTAATAAGGCTATCCTACAATGAGCAGTTCTTC; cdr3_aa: CSVIRLSYNEQFF
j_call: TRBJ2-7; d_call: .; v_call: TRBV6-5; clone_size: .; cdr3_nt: TGTGCCAGCAGCGCCGGGTTGTACGAGCAGTACTTC; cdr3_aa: CASSAGLYEQYF
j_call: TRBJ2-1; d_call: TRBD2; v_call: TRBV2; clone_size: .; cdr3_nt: TGTGCCAGCACAGGGACTAGCGGGGTGGCAGGTGAGCAGTTCTTC; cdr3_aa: CASTGTSGVAGEQFF
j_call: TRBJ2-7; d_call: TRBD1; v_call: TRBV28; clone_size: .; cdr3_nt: TGTGCCAGCAGTTTACCACAGGGGGCAGGGGAGCAGTACTTC; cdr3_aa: CASSLPQGAGEQYF
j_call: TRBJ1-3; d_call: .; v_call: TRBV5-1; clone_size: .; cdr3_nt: TGCGCCAGCAGCTTGGCGGGACAAAGCTCTGGAAACACCATATATTTT; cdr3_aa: CASSLAGQSSGNTIYF
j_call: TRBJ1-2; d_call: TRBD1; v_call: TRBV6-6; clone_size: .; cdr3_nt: TGTGCCAGCAGTTCCGGGACAGGGGGCCGAGGTGGCTACACCTTC; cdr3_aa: CASSSGTGGRGGYTF
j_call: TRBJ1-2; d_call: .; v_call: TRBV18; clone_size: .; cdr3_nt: TGTGCCAGCTCACCCAACCAGGACTATGGCTACACCTTC; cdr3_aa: CASSPNQDYGYTF
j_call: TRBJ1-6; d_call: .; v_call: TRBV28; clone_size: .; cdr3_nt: TGTGCCAGCAGTTTGAGTCGGATTAATTCACCCCTCCACTTT; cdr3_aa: CASSLSRINSPLHF
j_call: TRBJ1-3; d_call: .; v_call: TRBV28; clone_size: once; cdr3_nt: TGTGCCAGCTTGGCCGCTGGAAACACCATATATTTT; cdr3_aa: CASLAAGNTIYF
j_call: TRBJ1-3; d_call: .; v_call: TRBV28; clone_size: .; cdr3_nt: TGTGCCAGCAGTTTCCCGACGGTTGGAAACACCATATATTTT; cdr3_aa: CASSFPTVGNTIYF
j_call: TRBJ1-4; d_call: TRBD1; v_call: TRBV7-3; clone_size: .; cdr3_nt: TGTGCCAGCAGGCAACCGGGACAGCCAACTAATGAAAAACTGTTTTTT; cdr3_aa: CASRQPGQPTNEKLFF
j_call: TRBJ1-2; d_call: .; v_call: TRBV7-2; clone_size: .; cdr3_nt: TGTGCCAGCAGCTTAGGGAGAAACCCTAACTATGGCTACACCTTC; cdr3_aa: CASSLGRNPNYGYTF
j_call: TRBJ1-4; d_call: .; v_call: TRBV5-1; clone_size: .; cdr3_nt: TGCGCCAGCAGCGGGGTTACAGAGGCAAAACTGTTTTTT; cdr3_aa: CASSGVTEAKLFF
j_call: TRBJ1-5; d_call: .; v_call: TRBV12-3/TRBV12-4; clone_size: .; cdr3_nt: TGTGCCAGCAGTTTAGGGAGGACTCAGCCCCAGCATTTT; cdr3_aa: CASSLGRTQPQHF